The entry that follows covers one T cell receptor (beta chain) sequence. This sample was taken from a study of OX40 agonist ivuxolimab in advanced cancers. Measured with immunoSEQ multiplex PCR; TCRdb has only the in-frame clones, and not every one. This table holds roughly 67,000 clones, roughly 87% found once. V was trimmed by 5 bases and J by 3 bases, leaving 11 bases between them. The CDR3 extends over 13 amino acids. The germline V gene has CDR1 LNHDA and CDR2 SQIVND (reference sequence). This TCR came from an adult with an advanced solid tumor such as melanoma, head and neck, liver or kidney cancer. J is TRBJ2-7 and V is TRBV19, with D tentatively TRBD2 (6 bases). This sample comprised CD4+ or CD8+ T cells sorted from blood, obtained in a trial of the OX40 agonist ivuxolimab. The CDR3 here is CASSPAGNYEQYF. DNA of the CDR3: TGTGCCAGTAGTCCCGCGGGAAACTACGAGCAGTACTTC.